The 19 T cell receptor beta chains in this list originate from one sample, sequenced in a study of blood T cells in healthy people across ages. The second PCR ran roughly 7 to 11 cycles with a sample-barcoded 5' primer and J-beta primers. TCRdb processed the 5' RACE reads anew with MiXCR; each CDR3 protein has one entry. The data contain approximately 810,000 distinct CDR3 sequences, 29% of them singletons. The sample comprised blood. The receptors come from an elderly woman in good health.

This clonotype was recorded at least ten times. The chain is built from TRBV7-9 and TRBJ2-5; a weak D match, TRBD2 (7 bases). V was cut by 7 bases and J by 1 base, with 22 bases left in between. The length of the CDR3 is 17 residues. Per the germline V gene, CDR1 is SEHNR and CDR2 is FQNEAQ (reference sequence). CDR3 nucleotide sequence: TGTGCCAGCAACACTCGGGCAGGAGGGGGGGGCCAAGAGACCCAGTACTTC. Translated: CASNTRAGGGGQETQYF.

This clonotype came up a few times. V usage is TRBV3-1 and J usage is TRBJ2-1; perhaps TRBD2 as D (5 bases). Germline lookup yields CDR1 LGHDT and CDR2 YNNKEL (reference sequence). The CDR3 is made up of 13 amino acids. The V gene lost 2 bases and the J gene lost 7 bases, with 9 bases spanning the gap. The chain's CDR3 is CASSQISGNEQFF. The CDR3 region has the DNA TGTGCCAGCAGCCAAATCTCGGGGAATGAGCAGTTCTTC.

This clonotype was detected only a few times. The chain links TRBV6-2 or TRBV6-3 to TRBJ1-5; D is undetermined. CDR1 and CDR2 (germline): MNHEY, SVGEGT. V dropped 8 bases and J dropped 5 bases, with 1 base sitting between them. The CDR3 has 9 residues. The CDR3 spells CASDQPQHF. In DNA, the CDR3 is TGTGCCAGCGATCAGCCCCAGCATTTT.

This clonotype was seen a handful of times. The V gene is TRBV9, the J gene TRBJ1-1; no reliable D call. The CDR3 length is 13 residues. The V and J ends lost 2 bases and 3 bases respectively, with 8 bases between them. From germline, CDR1 is SGDLS and CDR2 YYNGEE. In DNA form, the CDR3 reads TGTGCCAGCAGCGTCGACGTTCACACTGAAGCTTTCTTT. It yields the protein CASSVDVHTEAFF.

This clonotype occurred many times. The V call is TRBV7-8, the J call TRBJ2-7, with 8 bases fitting TRBD2. The trim removed 2 bases at V and 0 bases at J, leaving 6 bases unmatched. The CDR3 is 16 amino acids. From germline, CDR1 is SGHVS and CDR2 FQNEAQ. The CDR3: CASSLYSGASSYEQYF. CDR3 nucleotide sequence: TGTGCCAGCAGCTTATATAGCGGGGCGAGCTCCTACGAGCAGTACTTC.

This clonotype was counted ten times or more. The chain links TRBV5-6 to TRBJ2-7, with D maybe TRBD1 (6 bases). The CDR3 totals 15 residues. CDR1 is SGHDT and CDR2 is YYEEEE in the germline V gene. V was cut by 1 base and J by 3 bases, with 14 bases left in between. In nucleotides, the CDR3 is TGTGCCAGCAGCTTGTCAGGGGCGCGGATCTACGAGCAGTACTTC. This encodes CASSLSGARIYEQYF.

About this clonotype itself: A much larger clone is a single base away; this may be a read error. The chain combines TRBV20-1 with TRBJ2-1; the D call may be TRBD1 or TRBD2 (6 bases each). The last part of the DNA fits TRBJ2-7 better; the J call may be wrong. This CDR3 spans 14 amino acids. Germline V lookup: CDR1 DFQATT, CDR2 SNEGSKA (reference sequence). The CDR3 is CSASSGANYNEQYF. For the CDR3, the DNA is TGCAGTGCTAGTTCGGGGGCGAACTACAATGAGCAGTACTTC.

The gene calls are TRBV7-2 and TRBJ1-6, with TRBD1 matching over 9 bases. The germline gives CDR1 SGHTA, CDR2 FQGNSA. The CDR3 covers 17 residues. The trim removed 5 bases at V and 10 bases at J, leaving 15 bases unmatched. The CDR3 sequence: CASSVDTTGGAGSPLHF. The CDR3 DNA reads as TGTGCCAGCAGCGTAGACACCACAGGGGGCGCTGGATCACCCCTCCACTTT.

Worth noting for this clonotype: A much more abundant neighbour one base away suggests this may be a read error. This chain joins TRBV20-1 and TRBJ2-4; D is perhaps TRBD2 (6 bases). Germline CDR1 is DFQATT and CDR2 is SNEGSKA (reference sequence). The CDR3 consists of 11 residues. The CDR3: CRAVTSSIQYF. For the CDR3, the DNA is TGCAGGGCGGTCACTAGCAGCATTCAGTACTTC.

As for this clonotype: This may be a read error: a much more frequent sequence differs by one nucleotide. The rearrangement links TRBV30 to TRBJ2-1; perhaps D is TRBD1 or TRBD2 (5 bases each). With 0 bases removed from V and 12 bases from J, the gap between germline ends came to 12 bases. From germline, CDR1 is GTSNPN and CDR2 SVGIG (reference sequence). This CDR3 is built from 12 residues. DNA for the CDR3: TGTGCCTGGAGTGTACGGGGCGTTGGGCAGTTCTTC. Protein: CAWSVRGVGQFF. Combining the CDR3 with reference TRBV30 and TRBJ2-1 gives the whole variable domain SQTIHQWPATLVQPVGSPLSLECTVEGTSNPNLYWYRQAAGRGLQLLFYSVGIGQISSEVPQNLSASRPQDRQFILSSKKLLLSDSGFYLCAWSVRGVGQFFGPGTRLTVL.

With respect to this clonotype: A much larger clone lies one base from this, so it may be a read error. The chain combines TRBV29-1 with TRBJ1-2, with TRBD1 as a possible D gene (6 bases). This CDR3 is built from 13 residues. Trimming took 4 bases from V and 4 from J, leaving 13 bases between them. Germline CDR1 reads SQVTM; CDR2 reads ANQGSEA. The CDR3 nucleotides are TGCAGCGTTGGTGCAGGGGAAGGCTATGGCTACACCTTC. This codes for CSVGAGEGYGYTF.

Many counts were recorded for this clonotype. The V and J genes are TRBV4-3 and TRBJ2-5; the D is unclear. Germline-derived CDR1 and CDR2 are LGHNA and YSLEER. The length of the CDR3 is 15 residues. Trimming pared 1 base from V and 1 base from J, leaving 10 bases between. The CDR3 nucleotides read TGCGCCAGCAGCCAAGGTAACAGCCTCCAAGAGACCCAGTACTTC. Translating gives CASSQGNSLQETQYF.

In this sample, this clonotype turned up many times. The chain is built from TRBV10-3 and TRBJ2-3, with TRBD1 as a possible D gene (6 bases). Trimming took off 6 bases at V and 4 bases at J, with 11 bases between the two ends. The germline V gene encodes CDR1 ENHRY and CDR2 SYGVKD. The CDR3 length is 13 residues. The CDR3 nucleotides are TGTGCCATCAGCGTACAGGGATCAGATACGCAGTATTTT. Translated, it gives CAISVQGSDTQYF.

The J gene is TRBJ2-2, the V gene TRBV6-1; 14 bases agree with TRBD2. Trimming took 4 bases from V and 6 from J; bases not matched to a gene: 4. The germline CDR1 and CDR2 sequences are MNHNS and SASEGT. The length of the CDR3 is 16 residues. The CDR3: CASSAPTSGGAGELFF. The CDR3 DNA reads TGTGCCAGCAGTGCCCCGACTAGCGGGGGGGCCGGGGAGCTGTTTTTT.

This clonotype was counted at least ten times. V is TRBV5-6 and J is TRBJ2-7, with TRBD1 as a possible D gene (5 bases). The V gene lost 4 bases and the J gene lost 2 bases, with 16 bases spanning the gap. CDR1 and CDR2 from the germline V gene are SGHDT and YYEEEE. The CDR3 runs 15 residues. The DNA of the CDR3 is TGTGCCAGCAGCCCCAACCCGACAGTTGCCTACGAGCAGTACTTC. Protein: CASSPNPTVAYEQYF.

The chain carries TRBV13 and TRBJ2-3; TRBD2 aligns across 12 bases. Germline V CDR1 and CDR2: PRHDT, FYEKMQ (reference sequence). The CDR3 is 15 amino acids. The CDR3 DNA reads as TGTGACAGTAACCGACTAGCGGGGGACACAGATACGCAGTATTTT. This gives the protein CDSNRLAGDTDTQYF.

V gene TRBV6-6 combines with J gene TRBJ2-7, with D hard to call. With 7 bases removed from V and 6 bases from J, the gap between germline ends came to 22 bases. CDR3 size: 15 residues. Germline-derived CDR1 and CDR2 are MNHNY and SVGAGI (reference sequence). The CDR3 loop reads CASTTKVEVVGEQYF. DNA of the CDR3: TGTGCCAGCACCACAAAAGTTGAGGTGGTGGGCGAGCAGTACTTC.

The rearrangement uses TRBV12-3 or TRBV12-4 and TRBJ2-3; 7 bases align to TRBD2. This CDR3 region has 14 residues. The J segment lost 4 bases and the V segment lost 4 bases, leaving 5 bases of the junction unmatched. The CDR3 reads CASSSGLTADTQYF. The CDR3 region has the DNA TGTGCCAGCAGTTCGGGACTAACGGCAGATACGCAGTATTTT.

This clonotype was detected only once. This chain connects TRBV20-1 to TRBJ1-6; D remains unclear. Germline V gene sequence: CDR1 DFQATT, CDR2 SNEGSKA (reference sequence). V was clipped by 2 bases and J by 0 bases, with 11 bases between them. The CDR3 is 16 residues long. CDR3 residues: CSARKGSSSYNSPLHF. The CDR3 DNA sequence: TGCAGTGCTAGAAAAGGGTCGAGCTCCTATAATTCACCCCTCCACTTT.